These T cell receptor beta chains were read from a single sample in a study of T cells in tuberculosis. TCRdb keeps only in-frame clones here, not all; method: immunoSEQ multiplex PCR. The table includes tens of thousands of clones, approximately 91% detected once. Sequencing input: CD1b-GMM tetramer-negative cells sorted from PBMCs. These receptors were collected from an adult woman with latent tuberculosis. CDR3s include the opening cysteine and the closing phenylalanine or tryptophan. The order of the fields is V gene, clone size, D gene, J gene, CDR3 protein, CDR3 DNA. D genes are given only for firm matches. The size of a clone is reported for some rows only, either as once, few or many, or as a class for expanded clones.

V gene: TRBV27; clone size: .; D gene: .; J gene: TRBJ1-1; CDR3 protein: CASSWGRADTEAFF; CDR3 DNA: TGTGCCAGCAGTTGGGGCAGGGCTGACACTGAAGCTTTCTTT
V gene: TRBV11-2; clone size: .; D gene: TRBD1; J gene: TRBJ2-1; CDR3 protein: CASSLDRVSNEQFF; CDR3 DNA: TGTGCCAGCAGCTTGGACAGGGTATCAAATGAGCAGTTCTTC
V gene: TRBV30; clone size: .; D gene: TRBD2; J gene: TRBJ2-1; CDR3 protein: CAWETFSGGEQFF; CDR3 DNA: TGTGCCTGGGAGACCTTTAGCGGGGGTGAGCAGTTCTTC
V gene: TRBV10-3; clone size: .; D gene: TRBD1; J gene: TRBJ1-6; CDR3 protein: CAISRQGNNSPLHF; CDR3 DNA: TGTGCCATCAGCAGACAGGGAAATAATTCACCCCTCCACTTT
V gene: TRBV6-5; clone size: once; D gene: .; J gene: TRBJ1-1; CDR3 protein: CASSEGGVSTEAFF; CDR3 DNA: TGTGCCAGCAGTGAAGGCGGAGTGAGCACTGAAGCTTTCTTT
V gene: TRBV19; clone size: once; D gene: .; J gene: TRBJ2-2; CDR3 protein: CASSQTGNTGELFF; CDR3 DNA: TGTGCCAGTAGTCAGACAGGAAACACCGGGGAGCTGTTTTTT
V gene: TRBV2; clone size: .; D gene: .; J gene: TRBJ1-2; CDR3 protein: CASSETANYGYTF; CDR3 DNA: TGTGCCAGCAGTGAAACTGCAAACTATGGCTACACCTTC
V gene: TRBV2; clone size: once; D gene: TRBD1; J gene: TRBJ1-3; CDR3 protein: CASRADRGLGNTIYF; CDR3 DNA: TGTGCCAGCAGGGCCGACAGGGGGCTTGGAAACACCATATATTTT
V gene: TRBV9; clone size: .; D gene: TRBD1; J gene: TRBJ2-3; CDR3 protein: CASSVVGTGRNTQYF; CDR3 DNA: TGTGCCAGCAGCGTAGTCGGGACAGGGAGAAATACGCAGTATTTT
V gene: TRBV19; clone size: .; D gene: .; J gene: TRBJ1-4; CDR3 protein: CASSTGGRWTNEKLFF; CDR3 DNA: TGTGCCAGTAGTACTGGAGGAAGGTGGACTAATGAAAAACTGTTTTTT
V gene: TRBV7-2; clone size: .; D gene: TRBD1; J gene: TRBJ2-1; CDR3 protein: CASSDRDRGYNEQFF; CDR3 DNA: TGTGCCAGCAGCGACCGGGACAGGGGCTACAATGAGCAGTTCTTC
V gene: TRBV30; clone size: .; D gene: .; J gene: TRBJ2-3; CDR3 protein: CAWRDRRAAGTDTQYF; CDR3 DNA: TGTGCCTGGCGTGACCGCAGGGCCGCAGGGACAGATACGCAGTATTTT
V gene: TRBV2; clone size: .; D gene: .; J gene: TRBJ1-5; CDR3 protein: CASSDGGAEQPQHF; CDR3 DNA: TGTGCCAGCAGTGACGGGGGGGCCGAGCAGCCCCAGCATTTT
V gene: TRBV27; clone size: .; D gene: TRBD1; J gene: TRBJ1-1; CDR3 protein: CANSLLVGQILNTEAFF; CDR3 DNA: TGTGCCAACAGTTTATTGGTGGGACAGATATTGAACACTGAAGCTTTCTTT
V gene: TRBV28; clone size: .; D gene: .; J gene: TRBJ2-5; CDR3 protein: CASSLFGVGETQYF; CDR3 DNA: TGTGCCAGCAGTTTATTCGGGGTCGGGGAGACCCAGTACTTC
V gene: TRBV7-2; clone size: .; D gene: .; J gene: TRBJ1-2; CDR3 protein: CASSLALSRLNYGYTF; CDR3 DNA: TGTGCCAGCAGCTTAGCGCTAAGTCGACTTAACTATGGCTACACCTTC
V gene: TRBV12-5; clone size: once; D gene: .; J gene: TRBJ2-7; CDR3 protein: CASGPPAGTTSYEQYF; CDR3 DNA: TGTGCTAGTGGTCCTCCCGCCGGGACAACAAGCTACGAGCAGTACTTC
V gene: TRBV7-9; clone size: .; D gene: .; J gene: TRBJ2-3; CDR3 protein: CASSLGGGGDTQYF; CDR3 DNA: TGTGCCAGCAGCTTAGGTGGTGGGGGGGATACGCAGTATTTT
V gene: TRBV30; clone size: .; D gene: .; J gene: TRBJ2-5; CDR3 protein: CAWREGRSIQETQYF; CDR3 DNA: TGTGCCTGGAGAGAGGGGAGGAGTATCCAAGAGACCCAGTACTTC
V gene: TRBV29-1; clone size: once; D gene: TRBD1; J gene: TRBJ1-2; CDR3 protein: CSVKTGGEDGYTF; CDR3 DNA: TGCAGCGTGAAGACAGGGGGTGAGGATGGCTACACCTTC
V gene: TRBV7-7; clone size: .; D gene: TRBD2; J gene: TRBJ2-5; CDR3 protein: CASSVGLAVETQYF; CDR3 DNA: TGTGCTAGCAGCGTGGGACTAGCTGTTGAGACCCAGTACTTC
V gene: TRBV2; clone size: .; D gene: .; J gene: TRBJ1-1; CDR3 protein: CASIGGEAFF; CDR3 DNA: TGTGCCAGCATCGGCGGTGAAGCTTTCTTT
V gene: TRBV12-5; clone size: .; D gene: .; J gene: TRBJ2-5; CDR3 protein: CASGLWQGRVQETQYF; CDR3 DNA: TGTGCTAGTGGTTTGTGGCAGGGTCGGGTTCAAGAGACCCAGTACTTC
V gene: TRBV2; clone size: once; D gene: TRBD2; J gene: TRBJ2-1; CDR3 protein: CASSRTSGEQFF; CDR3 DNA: TGTGCCAGCAGCCGTACTAGCGGAGAGCAGTTCTTC
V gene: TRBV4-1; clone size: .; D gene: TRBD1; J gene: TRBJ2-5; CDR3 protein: CASSPGERQGGKETQYF; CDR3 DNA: TGCGCCAGCAGCCCTGGGGAGAGACAGGGGGGGAAAGAGACCCAGTACTTC
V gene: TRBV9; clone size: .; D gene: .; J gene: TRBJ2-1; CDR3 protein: CASSGNTNRDSSYNEQFF; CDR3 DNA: TGTGCCAGCAGCGGAAATACGAACCGGGACTCCTCCTACAATGAGCAGTTCTTC
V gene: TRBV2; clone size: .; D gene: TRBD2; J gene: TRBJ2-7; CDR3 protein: CASSYLAGGPYEQYF; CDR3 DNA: TGTGCCAGCAGTTACTTAGCGGGGGGGCCCTACGAGCAGTACTTC
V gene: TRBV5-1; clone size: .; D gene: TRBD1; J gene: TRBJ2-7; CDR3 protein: CASRPDRGSEQYF; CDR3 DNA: TGCGCCAGCAGACCGGACAGGGGATCCGAGCAGTACTTC
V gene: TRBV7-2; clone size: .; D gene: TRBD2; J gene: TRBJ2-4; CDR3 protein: CASSSTSGGLAKNIQYF; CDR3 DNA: TGTGCCAGCAGCTCGACTAGCGGGGGCCTAGCCAAAAACATTCAGTACTTC
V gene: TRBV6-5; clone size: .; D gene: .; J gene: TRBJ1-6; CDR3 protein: CASSYSRGMDSPLHF; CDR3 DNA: TGTGCCAGCAGTTACTCGAGAGGGATGGACTCACCCCTCCACTTT
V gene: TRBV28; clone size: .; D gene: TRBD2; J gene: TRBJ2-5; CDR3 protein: CASSWAGLGRSGETQYF; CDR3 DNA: TGTGCCAGCAGTTGGGCTGGACTAGGAAGATCGGGAGAGACCCAGTACTTC